This T cell receptor beta chain came from a study of T-cell reconstitution after alpha-beta-depleted transplantation in children. General observations from the study: At around two months after transplant, the alpha-beta T cells were reportedly derived from several hundred expanded clones that came from non-depleted graft cells. At the one-year point after transplant, T-cell counts and TCRbeta diversity were found to come mostly from T cells that had been newly produced. For some patients, TCRbeta diversity was high at day 60 because of recipient T cells and thymic progenitors that survived.

Unique molecular identifiers were used to barcode this TCRbeta library. TCRdb re-called the PCR reads through MiXCR, storing one row per CDR3 protein. The sample carries around 440,000 distinct CDR3 sequences, about a sixth recorded once. On this clonotype itself: Antigen specificity is unknown.

Deletions cut 6 bases from V and 1 base from J, with 19 bases between. Germline values: CDR1 KGHSH, CDR2 LQKENI. The length of the CDR3 is 17 residues. This clonotype was sampled from a boy under two years old who had a stem cell transplant for Wiskott-Aldrich syndrome, so the T cells may come from the graft donor. The source material was PBMCs, mostly from graft donor cells, sampled 360 days after TCRalphabeta/CD19-depleted stem cell transplant. J is TRBJ2-1 and V is TRBV18; the D gene is possibly TRBD2 (7 bases). CDR3: CASSALRGPRSYNEQFF. CDR3 nucleotides: TGTGCCAGCTCTGCCCTGCGGGGGCCTCGATCCTACAATGAGCAGTTCTTC.